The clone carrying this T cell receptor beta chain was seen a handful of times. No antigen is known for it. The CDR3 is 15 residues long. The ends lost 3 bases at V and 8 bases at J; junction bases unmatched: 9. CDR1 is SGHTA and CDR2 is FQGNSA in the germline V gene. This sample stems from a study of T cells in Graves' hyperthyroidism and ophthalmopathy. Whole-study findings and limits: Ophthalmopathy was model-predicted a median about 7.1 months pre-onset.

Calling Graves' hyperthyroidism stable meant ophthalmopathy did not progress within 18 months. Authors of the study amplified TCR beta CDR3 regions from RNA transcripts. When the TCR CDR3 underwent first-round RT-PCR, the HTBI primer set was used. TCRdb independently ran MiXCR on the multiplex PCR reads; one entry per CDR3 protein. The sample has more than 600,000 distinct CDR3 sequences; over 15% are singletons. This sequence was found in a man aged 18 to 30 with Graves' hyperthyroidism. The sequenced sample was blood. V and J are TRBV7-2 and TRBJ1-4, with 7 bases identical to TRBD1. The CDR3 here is CASSLKEQGREKLFF. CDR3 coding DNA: TGTGCCAGCAGCTTGAAAGAACAGGGGAGGGAAAAACTGTTTTTT.